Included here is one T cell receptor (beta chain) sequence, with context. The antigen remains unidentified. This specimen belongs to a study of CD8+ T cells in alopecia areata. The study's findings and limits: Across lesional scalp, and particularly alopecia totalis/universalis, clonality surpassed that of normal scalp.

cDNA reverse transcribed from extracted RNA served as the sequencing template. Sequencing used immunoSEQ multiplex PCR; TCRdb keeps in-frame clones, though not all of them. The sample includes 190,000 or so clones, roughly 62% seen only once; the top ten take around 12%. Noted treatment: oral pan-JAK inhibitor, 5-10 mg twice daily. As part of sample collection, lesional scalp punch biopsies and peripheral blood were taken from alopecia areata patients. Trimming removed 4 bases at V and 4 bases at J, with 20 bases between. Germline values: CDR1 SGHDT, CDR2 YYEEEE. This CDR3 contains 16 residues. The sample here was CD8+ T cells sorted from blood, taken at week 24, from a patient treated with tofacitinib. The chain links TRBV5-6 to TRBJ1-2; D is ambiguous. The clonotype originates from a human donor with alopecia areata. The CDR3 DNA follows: TGTGCCAGCAGCGTGGGCCAGGCGGGAAGGTCCTATGGCTACACCTTC. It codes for CASSVGQAGRSYGYTF.